Here is one T cell receptor (beta chain) with its context. This clone appeared a few times. It lacks a known antigen. Qualities for individual bases were not recorded, and no much larger clone is one base off. The library relied on the immunoSEQ multiplex PCR assay. For the multiplex PCR, a mixture combining 60 forward primers for TCR Vbeta segments and 13 reverse primers for TCR Jbeta segments was used. A multiplex PCR assay on genomic DNA amplified the CDR3 region of rearranged TCR beta genes. The amplified TCR beta libraries were sequenced on the Illumina HiSeq System as 87-base-pair reads. The authors processed their data as follows. In a later analysis, some 80 million unique TCR beta chains were counted across the roughly 700 repertoires, and roughly 11 million of these chains were shared by at least two donors. A nearest-neighbor algorithm error-corrected the raw reads and collapsed the reads into unique sequences, merging closely related sequences to remove PCR and sequencing errors. To assign V, D and J gene segments, CDR3 sequences were aligned to IMGT reference sequences. For a sequence to be retained, a match of at least six nucleotides to both a V gene segment and a J gene segment was required. A rearrangement was called productive if the CDR3 had no stop codons and remained in frame with V and J, and every other rearrangement was called non-productive. CDR3 was defined according to IMGT convention as the region running from the second conserved V-encoded cysteine to the conserved J-encoded phenylalanine. Sequences without an unambiguous match to a single V gene segment were excluded from the earlier analysis of about 630 of the donors. In an earlier analysis of 450 to 750 of the donors, a V segment was called functional when productive rearrangements were above 56.7%, and segregating when the standard deviation between donors exceeded 5%. A statistical classification framework was built to diagnose cytomegalovirus status from the catalog of TCR beta chain sequences. A later analysis assigned V and J genes by comparing TCR nucleotide sequences with IMGT/GENE-DB human TR gene sequences. A later analysis assigned CDR3 sequences and most-parsimonious VDJ recombination scenarios with the TCRdist pipeline. In a later analysis, each TCR beta chain was defined by its CDR3 amino acid sequence together with its V-gene family, and reads lacking a unique V-gene family were excluded. As a way to deal with suspected cross-contamination and a sequencing artifact, a later analysis dropped 450 to 700 nucleotide sequences that were highly shared and had low generation probability. For each public chain, a later analysis derived a clonal expansion index from normalized ranks of inferred template counts within each repertoire. Generation probabilities in a later analysis came from a VDJ recombination model fitted to out-of-frame rearrangements, and those results were checked against IGoR. A later analysis scored TCR-TCR, TCR-HLA and TCR-CMV co-occurrence with hypergeometric tests, applying a repertoire-size bias correction to TCR pairs. False discovery rates were estimated in a later analysis by permuting HLA or CMV assignments 20 times. A later analysis grouped co-occurring TCRs with DBSCAN, adding TCRdist sequence similarity when clustering within HLA-allele-positive subsets. Repertoires with fewer than 30,000 or more than 120,000 public chains, plus five repertoires with anomalous nucleotide sharing, were excluded from co-occurrence clustering. TCRdb mirrors the immuneACCESS table, restricted to in-frame sequences. Some clones are absent from its copies; in checked studies, under half trace to an unresolved V gene, and the reason for the others is unknown. The V and J calls and clone size come from that table; D and trimming were worked out from the DNA. This sample is represented by about 94,000 clones; approximately 80% of them were singletons. Clones ranked in the top ten supply around 10% of the sample.

This record comes from a study of cytomegalovirus exposure and HLA in healthy donors (dated by TCRdb to about 2017). Background on the whole study: An earlier analysis of some 620 of the donors reported around 280 Gb of sequence data and 117 million unique TCR beta sequences obtained from roughly 180 million T cells. The study aimed to test whether cataloging public T cell receptors could reveal signatures of past pathogen exposure. On average, roughly 240,000 unique TCR beta nucleotide sequences were sequenced per donor among more than 350 genotyped donors of the cohort, with roughly 19% of those sequences being non-productive. The study used immunosequencing to profile the T cell repertoires of around 600 subjects and linked those repertoires to cytomegalovirus serostatus. An earlier analysis of approximately 640 of the donors applied high-throughput TCR beta sequencing to assess whether each TCR beta V gene segment acted as functional or pseudogenic. An early release covering more than 500 HLA-typed donors comprised about 300 gigabases of sequencing data and roughly 86 million unique TCR sequences. High-throughput TCR immunosequencing, statistical association of individual TCRs with disease status, and machine learning were combined to predict cytomegalovirus infection status. Genome-wide SNP genotypes for about 65% of the 666 donors were used in a later genetic analysis, which treated that subset as a discovery cohort. All discovery cohort repertoires had been generated on a single sequencing platform. Besides the first cohort of 550 to 750 subjects, a separate validation cohort made up of around 120 different subjects was used. Typing coverage differed by locus: A, B, C, DRB1 and DQB1 were typed in roughly 620-630 donors, DQA1 in roughly 510, DPA1 in 600 to 610, and DPB1 in 472. Of the roughly 390 genotyped donors, about 80% fell in the genetic ancestry cluster associated with self-reported Caucasian donors. Class I and class II HLA loci were covered by the typing at four-digit resolution. Because of strong linkage in the cohort, 4 to 6 DR-DQ haplotypes were treated as single units for association and clustering. A later analysis re-examined previously published TCR beta repertoires from hundreds of donors and added high-resolution HLA genotyping to investigate patterns of TCR occurrence. Donor age, sex, ethnicity and CMV serostatus were compiled alongside the repertoire data. The later analysis used no new phenotypic data to find candidate immune exposures, relying instead on TCR beta sequences and their occurrence across donors. Study-level results and caveats: In a later analysis, HLA-associated TCR beta chains were found to be more clonally expanded and to have lower generation probabilities than equally common non-associated chains. According to a later genetic analysis, donors in an Asian-associated ancestry cluster had fewer N-insertions in productive TCRs than the roughly 660-donor mean. While some public TCRs were present in many individuals, most TCR sequences turned up only very rarely across donors. The study gave a list of 150 to 200 TCR beta chains associated with cytomegalovirus. Because HLA typing was unavailable for some donors at each locus, only the typed subset was used in association tests. Sequencing depth was assumed to be roughly uniform across donors in the presence/absence analyses, though that assumption may not hold. An association between a missense DCLRE1C variant and V-gene and J-gene trimming of TCR beta chains was found in a later genetic analysis and replicated in an independent cohort. A group of highly shared sequence variants was considered likely to be a technical artifact of the sequencing pipeline. A later analysis found that most CMV-associated TCR beta chains appeared HLA-restricted, with HLA associations seemingly driven largely by CMV exposure. It was suggested by the authors that the approach could potentially be generalized to other disease states and immunological phenotypes. A later analysis reported that several top co-occurrence clusters appeared linked to parvovirus B19, influenza, CMV and Epstein-Barr virus. When HLA alleles, especially DR and DQ, strongly co-occurred, attributing TCR associations to individual alleles was difficult. In an earlier analysis of over 550 of the donors, most TCR beta V segments were observed in productive rearrangements about 87% or about 30% of the time, broadly matching IMGT annotations. This cohort had only TCR beta chains sequenced, and the lack of alpha or paired-chain data limited which features could be detected. In vitro tests confirmed that a few of the cytomegalovirus-associated TCR beta chains recognize cytomegalovirus antigens. In a later analysis, TCR association rates were found to vary across HLA loci, with the most associated TCRs seen for DRB1 alleles and the fewest for HLA-C alleles. Because counts were too low, some 17 rarely observed V segments, including chromosome 9 orphons, were left out of the earlier analysis of 500 to 750 of the donors. Specific HLA alleles were associated with over 15,000 TCR beta sequences at a false discovery rate of 0.05 in a later analysis. A further reported finding was that TCR beta sequences accurately predicted the HLA-A and HLA-B alleles for most subjects in the first cohort. The classifier was reported to diagnose cytomegalovirus status with high specificity and sensitivity in both the original and validation cohorts. For the cohort, immune exposure information was limited to CMV serostatus. Correlated functional status among segregating V segments might be attributable to linkage disequilibrium, but an unknown experimental factor could not be ruled out. The 87-base-pair reads could not distinguish some IMGT-functional V segments, including TRBV6-2 and TRBV6-3, so those segments were excluded.

Sequences LGHNA (CDR1) and YSLEER (CDR2) are obtained from the germline V gene. V drops 0 bases and J drops 4 bases, leaving 12 bases in between. There are 16 amino acids in the CDR3, from cysteine to phenylalanine inclusive. CDR3 DNA only is kept here, 48 bases in frame from base 1. The cohort was made up of approximately 700 healthy bone marrow donors. At the time of sampling, every cohort member was nominally healthy, though immune exposures that went unrecorded were likely present. Of the 690 or so cohort members, 250 to 300 had positive CMV serostatus and fewer than 400 had negative CMV serostatus, and CMV serostatus was not recorded for the donor. A peripheral blood sample was provided by each donor, and peripheral blood mononuclear cells were used for TCR beta sequencing. Genomic DNA extraction from the blood cell samples was performed with the Qiagen DNeasy Blood Extraction Kit.

The V and J segments used are TRBV4-3 and TRBJ2-2; D gene: possibly TRBD2, on 6 matching bases. Sequencing was carried out using PBMCs. This TCR derives from a human donor in good health. The sequenced DNA: TGCGCCAGCAGCCAAGATTTCGGAGGGAGCACCGGGGAGCTGTTTTTT. This translates into CASSQDFGGSTGELFF.